This entry lists 28 T cell receptor beta chains sequenced from one sample in a study of T-cell reconstitution after alpha-beta-depleted transplantation in children. The TCRbeta library was prepared with unique molecular identifiers. TCRdb recomputed calls from the PCR reads with MiXCR, one row per CDR3 protein. The sample lists a few hundred thousand distinct CDR3 sequences; 10% to 15% were seen once. Sample: PBMCs, mostly from graft donor cells, taken 360 days after TCRalphabeta/CD19-depleted stem cell transplant. The receptors derive from a male patient aged 10 to 17 who had a stem cell transplant for acute myeloid leukemia, so the T cells may come from the graft donor.

The chain couples TRBV12-3 or TRBV12-4 to TRBJ2-3; 9 bases are a match to TRBD2. V dropped 3 bases and J dropped 2; count of bases not matched to a gene: 3. There are 15 residues in the CDR3. The chain's CDR3 is CASSFGLAPTDTQYF. The CDR3 DNA reads TGTGCCAGCAGTTTTGGACTAGCGCCCACAGATACGCAGTATTTT.

The genes are TRBV29-1 and TRBJ2-1, with a tentative D call TRBD2 (5 bases). Trimming took 8 bases from V and 0 from J, leaving 14 bases between them. Germline CDR1 SQVTM, CDR2 ANQGSEA. The CDR3 loop spans 14 amino acids. CDR3 protein: CSFLEGTSYNEQFF. CDR3 bases: TGCAGCTTCTTAGAGGGTACCTCCTACAATGAGCAGTTCTTC.

This clonotype occurred a few times. The chain has TRBV28 and TRBJ2-7; perhaps D is TRBD1 or TRBD2 (5 bases each). Trimming cost V 3 bases and J 4 bases, with 16 bases left between them. CDR3 length: 15 residues. Germline CDR1 reads MDHEN; CDR2 reads SYDVKM. CDR3 DNA sequence: TGTGCCAGCAGTTTTCCCCGGGGCTCATTATACGAGCAGTACTTC. It is translated as CASSFPRGSLYEQYF. Complete variable domain (other parts from reference TRBV28 and TRBJ2-7): DVKVTQSSRYLVKRTGEKVFLECVQDMDHENMFWYRQDPGLGLRLIYFSYDVKMKEKGDIPEGYSVSREKKERFSLILESASTNQTSMYLCASSFPRGSLYEQYFGPGTRLTVT.

This sequence joins TRBV18 and TRBJ2-7; maybe TRBD1 (6 bases). Trimming took off 4 bases at V and 6 bases at J, with 19 bases between the two ends. The CDR3 consists of 15 residues. The germline V gene has CDR1 KGHSH and CDR2 LQKENI. CDR3 amino acids: CASSQEDSLRPEQYF. In DNA form, the CDR3 reads TGTGCCAGCTCACAAGAGGACAGTTTACGCCCCGAGCAGTACTTC.

This clonotype was found a few times. At one end the junction does not follow the germline gene, possibly because of a read error. The J gene is TRBJ2-7, the V gene TRBV19; a weak D match, TRBD2 (6 bases). There are 15 residues in the CDR3. Germline values: CDR1 LNHDA, CDR2 SQIVND (reference sequence). As DNA, the CDR3 is TGTGCCAGCAGTAGGGAGGACCTTCCCTCCTACGAGCAGTACTTC. This encodes CASSREDLPSYEQYF.

This clonotype was counted at least ten times. The gene calls are TRBV24-1 and TRBJ2-7; 8 positions match TRBD1. The CDR3 totals 14 residues. V was pared by 4 bases and J by 2 bases, with 3 bases of the junction left unmatched. The germline CDR1 and CDR2 sequences are KGHDR and SFDVKD. The CDR3 here is CATSEGQAPYEQYF. CDR3 coding DNA: TGTGCCACCAGTGAGGGACAGGCCCCCTACGAGCAGTACTTC.

The chain uses TRBV18 and TRBJ2-7; 7 nucleotides match TRBD1. V dropped 5 bases and J dropped 7; count of bases not matched to a gene: 5. Germline values: CDR1 KGHSH, CDR2 LQKENI. The CDR3 consists of 12 residues. CDR3 bases: TGTGCCAGCTCATCACAGGGGATGGAGCAGTACTTC. Translated: CASSSQGMEQYF.

This rearrangement joins TRBV6-5 to TRBJ2-3; D uncertain. Germline V CDR1 and CDR2: MNHEY, SVGAGI. The V end lost 7 bases, the J end lost 4 bases, and 6 bases lay between the germline ends. CDR3 length: 11 residues. The CDR3 DNA reads TGTGCCAGCAATAGTGCAGATACGCAGTATTTT. This sequence encodes CASNSADTQYF.

This clonotype appeared many times. The chain recombines TRBV9 with TRBJ2-2; TRBD1 is a possible D gene (5 bases). The germline CDR1 and CDR2 sequences are SGDLS and YYNGEE. The germline V and J ends were trimmed by 0 bases and 0 bases, with 6 bases remaining between them. The CDR3 covers 15 residues. CDR3 region: CASSVEGANTGELFF. In DNA form, the CDR3 reads TGTGCCAGCAGCGTAGAAGGGGCGAACACCGGGGAGCTGTTTTTT.

This clonotype has more than one count but fewer than ten. V is TRBV29-1 and J is TRBJ1-2, with 7 bases lining up with TRBD1. The CDR3 has 14 residues. Germline assignment: CDR1 SQVTM and CDR2 ANQGSEA. The V segment lost 7 bases and the J segment 0 bases; nucleotides outside the gene matches: 8. CDR3 residues: CSGGQSTTNYGYTF. CDR3 DNA sequence: TGCAGCGGGGGACAGAGCACTACTAACTATGGCTACACCTTC.

Only a few counts were recorded for this clonotype. The genes are TRBV20-1 and TRBJ2-1; 8 positions agree with TRBD2. Germline V gene sequence: CDR1 DFQATT, CDR2 SNEGSKA (reference sequence). The J segment lost 15 bases and the V segment lost 3 bases, leaving 13 bases of the junction unmatched. CDR3 size: 13 residues. In nucleotides, the CDR3 is TGCAGTGCTAGTAACGGACTAGCTGGTATTCTGTTCTTC. Protein sequence: CSASNGLAGILFF.

This clonotype was seen more than once but under ten times. J is TRBJ1-1 and V is TRBV6-5, with no clear D. Deletions cut 6 bases from V and 10 bases from J, with 15 bases between. The length of the CDR3 is 12 residues. Looked up from germline, CDR1 is MNHEY and CDR2 is SVGAGI. As DNA, the CDR3 is TGTGCCAGCAGCAACACCAGAGATAGAGCTTTCTTT. It specifies CASSNTRDRAFF.

This clonotype has only a few counts. V and J are TRBV24-1 and TRBJ2-6; maybe TRBD1 (5 bases). The ends were cut back, 9 bases at V and 2 bases at J, with 16 bases in the middle. Germline V CDR1 and CDR2: KGHDR, SFDVKD. The CDR3 covers 16 residues. The CDR3 loop is CATQTGVGTGANVLTF. Written as DNA, the CDR3 is TGTGCCACCCAAACAGGCGTGGGTACTGGGGCCAACGTCCTGACTTTC.

This clonotype was counted a few times. This chain uses TRBV12-3 or TRBV12-4 with TRBJ1-1; D is undetermined. This CDR3 has 14 residues. V shed 6 bases and J shed 1 base, with 12 bases lying between them. The CDR3 protein is CASSWASQNTEAFF. The CDR3 coding sequence is TGTGCCAGCAGCTGGGCCTCTCAGAACACTGAAGCTTTCTTT.

This sequence joins TRBV10-3 and TRBJ2-1, with 10 bases lining up with TRBD2. CDR1 is ENHRY and CDR2 is SYGVKD in the germline V gene. V was pared by 0 bases and J by 2 bases, with 1 base of the junction left unmatched. This CDR3 contains 16 residues. CDR3 sequence reads: CAISESLAGAYNEQFF. In DNA, the CDR3 is TGTGCCATCAGTGAGTCGCTAGCGGGAGCCTACAATGAGCAGTTCTTC.

CDR3 region: CASRLSHVLTNEQFF. CDR3 DNA sequence: TGTGCCAGCAGGCTGAGTCACGTTTTGACCAATGAGCAGTTCTTC. The V gene is TRBV12-3 or TRBV12-4, the J gene TRBJ2-1; no definite D call. This CDR3 is 15 amino acids long. V was pared by 6 bases and J by 6 bases, with 18 bases between.

This clonotype showed up just a few times. This sequence joins TRBV6-6 and TRBJ2-2; no definite D call. Trimming pared 10 bases from V and 6 bases from J, leaving 15 bases between. Germline CDR1 and CDR2: MNHNY and SVGAGI (reference sequence). The CDR3 extends over 13 amino acids. Here the CDR3 reads CATGPGGSGELFF. The CDR3 nucleotides read TGTGCCACGGGTCCCGGCGGCTCCGGGGAGCTGTTTTTT.

This clonotype was recorded many times. The chain uses TRBV4-2 and TRBJ2-1, with 10 positions matching TRBD2. Germline CDR1 reads LGHNA; CDR2 reads YNFKEQ. The CDR3 length is 15 residues. The ends lost 1 base at V and 5 bases at J; junction bases unmatched: 2. The CDR3, as DNA: TGTGCCAGCAGCCAAGGGACTAGCGGACACAATGAGCAGTTCTTC. This translates into CASSQGTSGHNEQFF.

This clonotype turned up a few times. This chain links TRBV28 with TRBJ2-7; 7 nucleotides align to TRBD2. CDR3 length equals 16 residues. V was clipped by 8 bases and J by 2 bases; unmatched bases: 15. CDR1 is MDHEN, CDR2 SYDVKM, per germline. The CDR3 reads CASGVLAGSSTYEQYF. The CDR3 coding sequence is TGTGCCAGCGGGGTATTAGCGGGTTCTTCAACCTACGAGCAGTACTTC.

The table lists this clonotype with a few counts. The chain combines TRBV7-2 with TRBJ1-5; 7 bases are a match to TRBD1. The J segment lost 1 base and the V segment lost 5 bases, leaving 5 bases of the junction unmatched. The CDR3 length is 15 residues. CDR1 SGHTA and CDR2 FQGNSA come from the germline V gene. DNA of the CDR3: TGTGCCAGCAGCCCGGGACAGTTAAGCAATCAGCCCCAGCATTTT. Protein sequence: CASSPGQLSNQPQHF. Full variable domain (remainder filled in from reference TRBV7-2 and TRBJ1-5): GAGVSQSPSNKVTEKGKDVELRCDPISGHTALYWYRQSLGQGLEFLIYFQGNSAPDKSGLPSDRFSAERTGGSVSTLTIQRTQQEDSAVYLCASSPGQLSNQPQHFGDGTRLSIL.

This clonotype was observed a handful of times. This chain joins TRBV15 and TRBJ1-1; no reliable D call. The CDR3 sequence is 15 residues long. Trimming took off 5 bases at V and 0 bases at J, with 13 bases between the two ends. The germline V gene has CDR1 LNHNV and CDR2 YYDKDF (reference sequence). The CDR3 DNA follows: TGTGCCACCAGCGTGCGACCAAAGGTGAACACTGAAGCTTTCTTT. Translated, it gives CATSVRPKVNTEAFF. Full variable domain (rest looked up from reference TRBV15 and TRBJ1-1): DAMVIQNPRYQVTQFGKPVTLSCSQTLNHNVMYWYQQKSSQAPKLLFHYYDKDFNNEADTPDNFQSRRPNTSFCFLDIRSPGLGDTAMYLCATSVRPKVNTEAFFGQGTRLTVV.

On this clonotype: A read error may explain this, as a much larger clone is one base away. The chain couples TRBV7-9 to TRBJ2-7, with a weak D call TRBD2 (5 bases). From germline, CDR1 is SEHNR and CDR2 FQNEAQ (reference sequence). V was cut by 0 bases and J by 7 bases, with 13 bases left in between. This CDR3 is 14 amino acids long. CDR3 in DNA: TGTGCCAGCAGCTTAGCGGGAGTCTCACTAGAGCAGTACTTC. Its translation: CASSLAGVSLEQYF.

This rearrangement joins TRBV7-6 to TRBJ2-7, with 9 nucleotides matching TRBD2. Germline V gene lookup returns CDR1 SGHVS and CDR2 FNYEAQ. CDR3 length: 15 residues. The V and J ends lost 4 bases and 0 bases, in that order; junction bases with no gene match: 4. The CDR3 DNA is TGTGCCAGCAGCTCTACTAGCGGGCCCTCCTACGAGCAGTACTTC. This encodes CASSSTSGPSYEQYF.

This clonotype was seen only a few times. The V gene is TRBV4-2, the J gene TRBJ2-3; 10 nucleotides align to TRBD2. The CDR3 loop spans 16 amino acids. Germline CDR1 is LGHNA and CDR2 is YNFKEQ. The V segment lost 0 bases and the J segment 2 bases; nucleotides outside the gene matches: 2. CDR3 protein: CASSQETSGPTDTQYF. CDR3 sequence (DNA): TGTGCCAGCAGCCAAGAGACTAGCGGGCCCACAGATACGCAGTATTTT.

This clonotype was counted only a few times. The gene calls are TRBV7-9 and TRBJ1-1; possible D gene TRBD1, 5 bases. Germline V gene data show CDR1 as SEHNR and CDR2 as FQNEAQ (reference sequence). The ends were cut back, 2 bases at V and 4 bases at J, with 11 bases in the middle. The CDR3 consists of 14 residues. The CDR3 nucleotides read TGTGCCAGCAGCTTATACGGGGGTCCCACTGAAGCTTTCTTT. Its translation: CASSLYGGPTEAFF.

The J gene is TRBJ2-7, the V gene TRBV6-1; maybe TRBD1 (6 bases). The germline V gene encodes CDR1 MNHNS and CDR2 SASEGT. Deletions cut 5 bases from V and 5 bases from J, with 19 bases between. The CDR3 spans 15 residues. The CDR3 here is CASSPQGLYGDEQYF. The DNA of the CDR3 is TGTGCCAGCAGTCCACAGGGCCTCTATGGGGACGAGCAGTACTTC.

The table lists this clonotype with many counts. The DNA for the CDR3 is TGCAGTGCTTGGGACTCCAATGAGCAGTTCTTC. This translates into CSAWDSNEQFF. V is TRBV20-1 and J is TRBJ2-1; TRBD2 is a possible D gene (6 bases). Germline V gives CDR1 DFQATT, CDR2 SNEGSKA (reference sequence). V lost 5 bases and J lost 6, with 8 bases in between. The CDR3 is 11 residues long.

V is TRBV5-1 and J is TRBJ2-7; a possible D gene is TRBD1 (6 bases). CDR1 and CDR2 (germline): SGHRS, YFSETQ. This CDR3 spans 16 amino acids. V was trimmed by 4 bases and J by 0 bases, leaving 17 bases between them. This CDR3 is CASSDPRQGLSYEQYF. CDR3 coding DNA: TGCGCCAGCAGCGACCCTCGGCAGGGGCTCTCCTACGAGCAGTACTTC.